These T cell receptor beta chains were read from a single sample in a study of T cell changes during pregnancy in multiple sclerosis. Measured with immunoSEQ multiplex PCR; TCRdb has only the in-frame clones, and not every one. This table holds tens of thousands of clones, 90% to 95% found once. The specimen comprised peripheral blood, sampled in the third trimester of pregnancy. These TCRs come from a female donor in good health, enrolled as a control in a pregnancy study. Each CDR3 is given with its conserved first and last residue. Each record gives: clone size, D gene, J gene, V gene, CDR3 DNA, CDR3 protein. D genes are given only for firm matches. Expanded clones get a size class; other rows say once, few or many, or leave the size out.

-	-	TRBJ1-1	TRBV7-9	TGTGCCAGCAGCTCAGCCCTGAGGAACACTGAAGCTTTCTTT	CASSSALRNTEAFF
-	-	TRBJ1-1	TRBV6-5	TGTGCCAGCAGCCGCAGTGTGAACACTGAAGCTTTCTTT	CASSRSVNTEAFF
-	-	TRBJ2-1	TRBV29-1	TGCAGCGTTTTGGTCCCTCCCCGGAATGAGCAGTTCTTC	CSVLVPPRNEQFF
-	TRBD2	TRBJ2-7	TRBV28	TGTGCCAGCAGTCTAGCGGGACGAGCCTACGAGCAGTACTTC	CASSLAGRAYEQYF
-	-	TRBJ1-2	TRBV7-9	TGTGCCAGCAGCCTCGATACTTCTAACTATGGCTACACCTTC	CASSLDTSNYGYTF
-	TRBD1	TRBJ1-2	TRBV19	TGTGCCAGTAGTATTTCGGACAGGATTTTCGGCTACACCTTC	CASSISDRIFGYTF
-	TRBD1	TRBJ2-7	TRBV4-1	TGCGCCAGCAGCTACCGGGACAGGGACTACGAGCAGTACTTC	CASSYRDRDYEQYF
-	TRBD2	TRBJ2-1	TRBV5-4	TGTGCCAGCAGCTCGGGCGGACTAGCGGGAGGGGGTGAGCAGTTCTTC	CASSSGGLAGGGEQFF
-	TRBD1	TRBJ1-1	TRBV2	TGTGCCAGCAGTACGCAGTCCCCGGGACAGGGGTACACTGAAGCTTTCTTT	CASSTQSPGQGYTEAFF
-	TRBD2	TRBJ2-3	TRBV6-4	TGTGCCAGCAGTCCTAGCGGGAGGGATACGCAGTATTTT	CASSPSGRDTQYF
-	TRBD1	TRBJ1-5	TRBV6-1	TGTGCCAGCAGTGAATGGGGACAGGGGGCGAGTCAGCCCCAGCATTTT	CASSEWGQGASQPQHF
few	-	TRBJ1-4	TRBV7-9	TGTGCCAGCAGCCCCGACACCTTTGATGAAAAACTGTTTTTT	CASSPDTFDEKLFF
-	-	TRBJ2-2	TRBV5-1	TGCGCCAGCAGCTCCATGAAAACAGGGCTACCAGGGACCGGGGAGCTGTTTTTT	CASSSMKTGLPGTGELFF
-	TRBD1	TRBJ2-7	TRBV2	TGTGCCATGAGGACAGGGAGCTCCTACGAGCAGTACTTC	CAMRTGSSYEQYF
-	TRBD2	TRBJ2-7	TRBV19	TGTGCCAGTAGTAAGAGCGGGGGGGCCGAAGGAACAAACGAGCAGTACTTC	CASSKSGGAEGTNEQYF
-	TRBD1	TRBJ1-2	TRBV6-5	TGTGCCAGCAGATCAGACAGGGGAAGTTGGGGCTACACCTTC	CASRSDRGSWGYTF
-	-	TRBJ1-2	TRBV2	TGTGCCAGCAAGCGCATAACTAACTATGGCTACACCTTC	CASKRITNYGYTF
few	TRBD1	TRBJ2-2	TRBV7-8	TGTGCCAGCAGCCTACAGGGGGAGGTCACCGGGGAGCTGTTTTTT	CASSLQGEVTGELFF
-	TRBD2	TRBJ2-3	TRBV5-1	TGCGCCAGCAGTACTAGCGGGGGCACAGATACGCAGTATTTT	CASSTSGGTDTQYF
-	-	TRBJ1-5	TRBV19	TGTGCCAGTAACAACCCGTCAGCGACCGGGGGGCAGCGTCGGTATCAGCCCCAGCATTTT	CASNNPSATGGQRRYQPQHF
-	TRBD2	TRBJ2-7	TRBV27	TGTGCCAGCAGCAAGCGGGAGGGCTACGAGCAGTACTTC	CASSKREGYEQYF
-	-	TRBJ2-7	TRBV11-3	TGTGCCAGCAGCTTAATGGGGGACACAACCTACGAGCAGTACTTC	CASSLMGDTTYEQYF
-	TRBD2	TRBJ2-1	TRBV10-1	TGCGCCAGCAGTGAGAAGGGAGGGACCTACAATGAGCAGTTCTTC	CASSEKGGTYNEQFF
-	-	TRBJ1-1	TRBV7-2	TGTGCCAGCAGCTTGTCGGTGAGGGGGGGTGAAGCTTTCTTT	CASSLSVRGGEAFF
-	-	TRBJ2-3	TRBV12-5	TGTGCTAGTGGTTTAAGCGGGACAAGGACAGATACGCAGTATTTT	CASGLSGTRTDTQYF
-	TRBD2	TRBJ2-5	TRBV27	TGTGCCAGCTCCCCAGCGGGGAGAGAGACCCAGTACTTC	CASSPAGRETQYF
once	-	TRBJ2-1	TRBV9	TGTGCCAGCAGTTTCGGAGCGAATGAGCAGTTCTTC	CASSFGANEQFF
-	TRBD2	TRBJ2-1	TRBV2	TGTGCCAGCAGTGAAGCGCTACTTCGGGGGAGGGCCCGAGAGCAGTTCTTC	CASSEALLRGRAREQFF
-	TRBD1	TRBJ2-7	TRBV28	TGTGCCAGCAGCGACAGGGTTGGGTCCTACGAGCAGTACTTC	CASSDRVGSYEQYF
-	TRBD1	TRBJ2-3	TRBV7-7	TGTGCCAGCAGCTCAGGGGACAGGGTAACAGATACGCAGTATTTT	CASSSGDRVTDTQYF
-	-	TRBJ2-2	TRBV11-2	TGTGCCAGCAGCTTATTAAGGACACGAGGTACCGGGGAGCTGTTTTTT	CASSLLRTRGTGELFF
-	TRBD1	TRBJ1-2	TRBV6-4	TGTGCCAGCAGTGACGGTGCGGGACAGGCCTATGGCTACACCTTC	CASSDGAGQAYGYTF
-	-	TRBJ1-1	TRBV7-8	TGTGCCAGCAGCGCACAGGGATTGACTGAAGCTTTCTTT	CASSAQGLTEAFF
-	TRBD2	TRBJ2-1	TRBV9	TGTGCCAGCAGCGTACATCAGCGGGAGAATTACAATGAGCAGTTCTTC	CASSVHQRENYNEQFF
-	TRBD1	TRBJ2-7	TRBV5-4	TGTGCCAGCAGCTGGGACAGGGTAAGGGAGAAGCAGTACTTC	CASSWDRVREKQYF